Listed below are T cell receptor beta chains from one sample, sequenced in a study of a mutant IDH1 vaccine in newly diagnosed glioma. The method was immunoSEQ multiplex PCR; TCRdb's version includes in-frame clones alone and lacks a portion of them. The sample lists 45,000 to 65,000 clones, approximately 80% seen once, with around 21% in the top ten. The input for sequencing was PBMCs, taken from a glioma patient treated with radiotherapy, temozolomide or both. Receptors were obtained from a man younger than 35 with glioma. Both conserved end residues are part of each CDR3. The D gene is left open where the match is weak. Clone size is shown for a subset of rows, as once, few, many or a class of expanded clone.

>15|.|TRBJ1-6|TRBV6-6|TRBD1
TGTGCCAGCAGTTACGGACAGGGGCGGAATTCACCCCTCCACTTT
CASSYGQGRNSPLHF
>12|once|TRBJ1-2|TRBV7-9|.
TGTGCCAGCAGCTTAGACAGCTATGGCTACACCTTC
CASSLDSYGYTF
>12|.|TRBJ1-2|TRBV11-2|.
TGTGCCAGCAGCAACTACTTCTATGGCTACACCTTC
CASSNYFYGYTF
>14|.|TRBJ1-1|TRBV10-3|.
TGTGCCATCAGACCCGGGACTGTCAACACTGAAGCTTTCTTT
CAIRPGTVNTEAFF
>15|.|TRBJ2-5|TRBV7-2|TRBD2
TGTGCCAGCAGCTTACCTGCGACTAGCGGGGAGACCCAGTACTTC
CASSLPATSGETQYF
>11|.|TRBJ2-7|TRBV7-9|.
TGTGCCTCGCGGGGCCACTACGAGCAGTACTTC
CASRGHYEQYF
>15|once|TRBJ1-1|TRBV4-3|TRBD1
TGCGCCAGCAGCCAAGATTGGACAGGGAGGCCTGAAGCTTTCTTT
CASSQDWTGRPEAFF
>14|few|TRBJ1-1|TRBV25-1|.
TGTGCCAGCAGGTCTACGAGAGGACTAAGTTGGGCTTTCTTT
CASRSTRGLSWAFF
>16|.|TRBJ2-7|TRBV5-5|.
TGTGCCAGCAGCTTACGACAGGGAGGGAGCTCCTACGAGCAGTACTTC
CASSLRQGGSSYEQYF
>15|.|TRBJ2-5|TRBV7-9|TRBD2
TGTGCCAGCAGCTCCGGGACTAGCGGTGGGGAGACCCAGTACTTC
CASSSGTSGGETQYF
>14|few|TRBJ1-1|TRBV30|.
TGTGCCTGGAGTGTACGGGTTATGAACACTGAAGCTTTCTTT
CAWSVRVMNTEAFF
>12|.|TRBJ1-1|TRBV5-6|.
TGTGCCAGCAGCTGGGGGGGCTCTGAAGCTTTCTTT
CASSWGGSEAFF
>15|.|TRBJ2-3|TRBV5-4|.
TGTGCCAGCAGCTTGATGGAACCCCGGACAGATACGCAGTATTTT
CASSLMEPRTDTQYF
>20|hyperexpanded|TRBJ1-6|TRBV10-1|.
TGCGCCAGCAGTGAGTCGAATAGGCGAACCCTAAGCTCCTATAATTCACCCCTCCACTTT
CASSESNRRTLSSYNSPLHF
>15|.|TRBJ1-4|TRBV2|TRBD1
TGTGCCAGCAGTGATTTGGTCAGGGGGCCGGAAAAACTGTTTTTT
CASSDLVRGPEKLFF
>15|.|TRBJ2-7|TRBV5-4|TRBD1
TGTGCCAGCAGCACGCCGGGACAGGGTAAAGGGAAGCAGTACTTC
CASSTPGQGKGKQYF
>14|.|TRBJ1-1|TRBV9|.
TGTGCCAGCAGCGTAGGGAGGGAAGGGAGTGAAGCTTTCTTT
CASSVGREGSEAFF
>14|.|TRBJ2-2|TRBV15|.
TGTGCCACCAGCAGAGATCGGGCGACCGGGGAGCTGTTTTTT
CATSRDRATGELFF
>17|.|TRBJ1-5|TRBV4-1|TRBD1
TGCGCCAGCAGCCACCCCTTACAGGGGGCGGTCGGTCAGCCCCAGCATTTT
CASSHPLQGAVGQPQHF
>18|.|TRBJ1-3|TRBV28|.
TGTGCCAGCAGTTCGAAGTCGTCCGTCCGCTCTGCTGGAAACACCATATATTTT
CASSSKSSVRSAGNTIYF
>13|few|TRBJ1-2|TRBV28|TRBD1
TGTGCCAGCAGTTCTCGGACAGGGGATGGCTACACCTTC
CASSSRTGDGYTF
>13|.|TRBJ2-2|TRBV10-3|.
TGTGCCATAAGACAGGGAGGTTCGGAGGAGCTGTTTTTT
CAIRQGGSEELFF
>15|.|TRBJ1-2|TRBV7-9|.
TGTGCCAGCACCGCACCCGAAAAGGGGGACTATGGCTACACCTTC
CASTAPEKGDYGYTF
>15|.|TRBJ2-7|TRBV5-4|.
TGTGCCAGCAGCTTGGCTCCTGGGGCTTCTTACGAGCAGTACTTC
CASSLAPGASYEQYF
>16|.|TRBJ1-2|TRBV7-9|.
TGTGCCAGCAGCTTAGCCCCGGTCCGTGAAAACTATGGCTACACCTTC
CASSLAPVRENYGYTF
>14|.|TRBJ2-7|TRBV7-2|TRBD2
TGTGCCAGCAGCCGCGGACTAGCGGCCTACGAGCAGTACTTC
CASSRGLAAYEQYF
>18|.|TRBJ2-1|TRBV7-9|TRBD2
TGTGCCAGCAGCTTTACCTCACTAGCGGGAGACGGCCACAATGAGCAGTTCTTC
CASSFTSLAGDGHNEQFF
>16|.|TRBJ1-2|TRBV4-3|TRBD1
TGCGCCAGCAGCCATTCGGGGACAGGGATTGTCTATGGCTACACCTTC
CASSHSGTGIVYGYTF
>12|.|TRBJ1-1|TRBV27|.
TGTGCCAGCGGAGGTACCTACACTGAAGCTTTCTTT
CASGGTYTEAFF
>12|.|TRBJ2-2|TRBV29-1|.
TGCAGCGTTTCCCCGAACACCGGGGAGCTGTTTTTT
CSVSPNTGELFF
>16|.|TRBJ1-5|TRBV2|TRBD1
TGTGCCAGCAGTGAAGCGCTTCAAAGGGGACAGGAACCCCAGCATTTT
CASSEALQRGQEPQHF
>11|.|TRBJ2-2|TRBV20-1|.
TGCAGTGCTAGAAGGCGGGGGGAGCTGTTTTTT
CSARRRGELFF
>16|few|TRBJ1-2|TRBV4-1|.
TGCGCCAGCAGCCAGGACAGAGGGGCCGGAATCTATGGCTACACCTTC
CASSQDRGAGIYGYTF
>16|.|TRBJ1-4|TRBV19|TRBD1
TGTGCCAGTAGTCCGCGACAGGGAACAACTAATGAAAAACTGTTTTTT
CASSPRQGTTNEKLFF
>13|.|TRBJ2-5|TRBV15|.
TGTGCCACCAGCAGGTGGCTGCAAGAGACCCAGTACTTC
CATSRWLQETQYF
>12|.|TRBJ2-1|TRBV7-9|.
TGTGCCAGCAGCTATGGCCGCTATGAGCAGTTCTTC
CASSYGRYEQFF
>12|.|TRBJ1-1|TRBV6-5|.
TGTGCCAGCGGGGGTGGGTCCACTGAAGCTTTCTTT
CASGGGSTEAFF
>13|.|TRBJ1-1|TRBV9|.
TGTGCCAGCAGCGTAGGAGGGTACACTGAAGCTTTCTTT
CASSVGGYTEAFF
>13|.|TRBJ1-1|TRBV9|.
TGTGCCAGCAGCGGACAGATCAACACTGAAGCTTTCTTT
CASSGQINTEAFF
>12|.|TRBJ1-4|TRBV29-1|.
TGCAGCGTTGGAATTTCCAATGAAAAACTGTTTTTT
CSVGISNEKLFF
>15|.|TRBJ1-4|TRBV7-9|TRBD1
TGTGCCAGCAGTGGGACAGGACCAACTAATGAAAAACTGTTTTTT
CASSGTGPTNEKLFF
>16|.|TRBJ1-1|TRBV7-2|.
TGTGCCAGCAGCTTAAGTTCGACGGCCAGGGGCACTGAAGCTTTCTTT
CASSLSSTARGTEAFF
>14|.|TRBJ1-2|TRBV9|TRBD1
TGTGCCAGCAGCCGAACGGGACAGTGGGATGGCTACACCTTC
CASSRTGQWDGYTF
>12|.|TRBJ2-7|TRBV7-2|.
TGTGCCAGCAGCTTAGCGAACAACGAGCAGTACTTC
CASSLANNEQYF
>15|.|TRBJ2-2|TRBV7-8|.
TGTGCCAGCAGCCCCGGTAATCCGAACACCGGGGAGCTGTTTTTT
CASSPGNPNTGELFF